The 11 T cell receptor beta chains below come from one sample, sequenced in a study of Graves' ophthalmopathy and Graves' hyperthyroidism. Transcripts of RNA were the source for amplifying TCR beta CDR3 regions. First-round RT-PCR used HTBI primers; second-round multiplex PCR followed. Using its own MiXCR run on the multiplex PCR reads, TCRdb lists one record per CDR3 protein. The table includes 210,000 or so distinct CDR3 sequences, about 32% detected once. Material for sequencing was peripheral blood. The receptors derive from a man between 50 and 59 years old with Graves' ophthalmopathy.

This clonotype was seen at least ten times. The chain has TRBV7-2 and TRBJ1-2, with D unresolved. Germline CDR1 SGHTA, CDR2 FQGNSA. V lost 0 bases, J lost 7 bases, and 9 bases lay in between. This CDR3 contains 13 residues. The CDR3 here is CASSLAGRTGYTF. CDR3 bases: TGTGCCAGCAGCTTAGCTGGACGTACTGGCTACACCTTC.

This clonotype has ten or more counts. V usage is TRBV6-5 and J usage is TRBJ2-7; D perhaps matches TRBD1 (6 bases). The CDR3 sequence is 12 residues long. CDR1 is MNHEY, CDR2 SVGAGI, per germline. With 7 bases removed from V and 3 bases from J, the gap between germline ends came to 10 bases. Here the CDR3 DNA reads TGTGCCAGCAAACAGGGTTTCTACGAGCAGTACTTC. Translation: CASKQGFYEQYF.

This clonotype was seen many times. The chain has TRBV20-1 and TRBJ1-1; 7 bases agree with TRBD1. This CDR3 has 14 amino acids. The V gene's germline CDR1 is DFQATT and CDR2 SNEGSKA (reference sequence). Losses at the gene ends were 6 bases for V and 0 bases for J; bases not matched to a gene: 7. CDR3 loop: CSASRGQMNTEAFF. The CDR3 nucleotides are TGCAGTGCCTCGAGGGGACAGATGAACACTGAAGCTTTCTTT.

This clonotype was detected ten times or more. This chain uses TRBV20-1 with TRBJ2-5, with D hard to call. This CDR3 contains 10 residues. Trimming shortened V by 5 bases and J by 0 bases, and 1 base separated the two germline ends. Germline assignment: CDR1 DFQATT and CDR2 SNEGSKA (reference sequence). The CDR3 DNA sequence: TGCAGTGCTGACCAAGAGACCCAGTACTTC. As protein: CSADQETQYF.

This clonotype was counted ten times or more. The chain recombines TRBV4-2 with TRBJ2-7; 10 bases match TRBD1. The junction had 3 bases not matched to a gene; V was cut back by 0 bases and J by 4 bases. The CDR3 length is 15 residues. Germline CDR1 and CDR2: LGHNA and YNFKEQ. CDR3 residues: CASSQDGTGVYEQYF. The CDR3 region has the DNA TGTGCCAGCAGCCAAGACGGGACAGGGGTTTACGAGCAGTACTTC.

This clonotype has at least ten counts. The chain uses TRBV6-2 or TRBV6-3 and TRBJ2-6; D remains unclear. Between the trimmed V and J ends, which lost 2 bases and 3 bases, there was a span of 8 bases. CDR1 MNHEY and CDR2 SVGEGT come from the germline V gene. The CDR3 covers 15 residues. The CDR3 reads CASSYEALGANVLTF. CDR3 nucleotides: TGTGCCAGCAGTTACGAAGCCCTTGGGGCCAACGTCCTGACTTTC.

The table lists this clonotype with many counts. The chain joins TRBV5-1 to TRBJ2-5, with no clear D. The CDR3 has 13 amino acids. Trimming took off 4 bases at V and 1 base at J, with 8 bases between the two ends. Germline assignment: CDR1 SGHRS and CDR2 YFSETQ. CDR3 sequence: CASSLKVQETQYF. As DNA, the CDR3 is TGCGCCAGCAGCCTGAAGGTCCAAGAGACCCAGTACTTC. Complete variable domain (other parts from reference TRBV5-1 and TRBJ2-5): KAGVTQTPRYLIKTRGQQVTLSCSPISGHRSVSWYQQTPGQGLQFLFEYFSETQRNKGNFPGRFSGRQFSNSRSEMNVSTLELGDSALYLCASSLKVQETQYFGPGTRLLVL.

This clonotype has ten or more counts. This chain connects TRBV9 to TRBJ2-7, with D maybe TRBD2 (5 bases). This CDR3 region has 15 residues. Germline CDR1 is SGDLS and CDR2 is YYNGEE. Trimming removed 4 bases from V and 0 bases from J, with 14 bases in between. The CDR3 nucleotides read TGTGCCAGCAGCATCGACGGAGACTACTCCTACGAGCAGTACTTC. Amino acids: CASSIDGDYSYEQYF. Based on the CDR3 plus reference TRBV9 and TRBJ2-7, the full variable domain is DSGVTQTPKHLITATGQRVTLRCSPRSGDLSVYWYQQSLDQGLQFLIQYYNGEERAKGNILERFSAQQFPDLHSELNLSSLELGDSALYFCASSIDGDYSYEQYFGPGTRLTVT.

The chain is built from TRBV6-5 and TRBJ2-7, with TRBD1 matching 9 bases. The junction had 5 bases not matched to a gene; V was cut back by 0 bases and J by 5 bases. The germline V gene has CDR1 MNHEY and CDR2 SVGAGI. This CDR3 has 15 residues. CDR3 sequence (DNA): TGTGCCAGCAGTTACTCTAGGGGACAGGGCCACGAGCAGTACTTC. Translated: CASSYSRGQGHEQYF.

This clonotype was observed many times. The genes are TRBV11-2 and TRBJ2-6, with no clear D. Trimming took off 4 bases at V and 0 bases at J, with 10 bases between the two ends. CDR1 and CDR2 from the germline V gene are SGHAT and FQNNGV. This CDR3 has 16 amino acids. The CDR3 spells CASSWRLASGANVLTF. The CDR3 bases are TGTGCCAGCAGCTGGCGACTCGCCTCTGGGGCCAACGTCCTGACTTTC.

This clonotype was detected ten times or more. This chain links TRBV19 with TRBJ2-7; 13 bases match TRBD2. The CDR3 is 15 amino acids. Germline CDR1 LNHDA, CDR2 SQIVND (reference sequence). V shed 7 bases and J 5 bases; nucleotides not matched to a gene: 8. CDR3 amino acids: CASTRTSGSFHEQYF. CDR3 sequence (DNA): TGTGCCAGTACGAGGACTAGCGGGAGCTTCCACGAGCAGTACTTC.